This T cell receptor (beta chain) was observed in a study of CD8 T cells in ankylosing spondylitis (dated by TCRdb to 2016 to 2017). In terms of the full investigation: The study profiled T cell receptor beta repertoires in healthy donors and ankylosing spondylitis patients to find disease-linked TCR variants. The full study cohort comprised about 24 ankylosing spondylitis patients and about 110 healthy donors. Peripheral blood samples were taken, and synovial fluid was additionally collected from ankylosing spondylitis patients. Results the study describes overall, beyond this receptor: A TCR beta motif of seven or eight highly homologous amino acid variants appeared characteristic of blood from ankylosing spondylitis patients. The disease-linked clones were reported to be significantly enriched in matched synovial fluid samples from ankylosing spondylitis patients. A CD8+ phenotype was shown by the disease-linked clones, which were found at relatively low frequencies in peripheral blood. Some motif variants had previously been reported in the synovial fluid and blood of reactive arthritis patients, which suggests shared mechanisms of disease initiation.

The listed sequencing device is Illumina HiSeq 2500. Quantitative 5'-RACE with molecular barcodes was the method used to prepare the TCR beta libraries. The authors' analysis ran thus. A new computational method, built on a probabilistic model of VDJ rearrangement, was used to identify disease-linked TCR variants. The raw public reads went through TCRdb reprocessing: fastp at Q25, MiXCR clone calling, in-frame beta chains kept. Each record represents a unique CDR3 protein, reported with the most common genes and DNA among its rows. The V and J calls were not made by the authors but by TCRdb's processing. In all, the sample holds just over 300,000 distinct CDR3 sequences, and under 25% of those were seen once. Of the sample, about 3.5% is held by the ten largest clones. Concerning this clonotype: The target of this receptor is not known. Qualities for individual bases were not recorded, and no much larger clone is one base off.

In the germline V gene (reference sequence), CDR1 corresponds to DFQATT and CDR2 to SNEGSKA. V has 3 bases trimmed and J has 10 bases trimmed; junction bases matching no gene number 8. Inclusive of the bounding cysteine and phenylalanine, the CDR3 is 14 residues long. Solely the CDR3 DNA is kept, with 42 bases framed from the first base. The chain joins TRBV20-1 to TRBJ1-6, and TRBD1 matches 8 of the central bases. This sequence originates from a female donor with ankylosing spondylitis or in good health (not recorded which). The sample consisted of blood, either unsorted or a sorted T cell fraction (not recorded which). In nucleotides, the sequence is TGCAGTGCTAGGAAACAGGGGGGAGGATCACCCCTCCACTTT. It codes for CSARKQGGGSPLHF.